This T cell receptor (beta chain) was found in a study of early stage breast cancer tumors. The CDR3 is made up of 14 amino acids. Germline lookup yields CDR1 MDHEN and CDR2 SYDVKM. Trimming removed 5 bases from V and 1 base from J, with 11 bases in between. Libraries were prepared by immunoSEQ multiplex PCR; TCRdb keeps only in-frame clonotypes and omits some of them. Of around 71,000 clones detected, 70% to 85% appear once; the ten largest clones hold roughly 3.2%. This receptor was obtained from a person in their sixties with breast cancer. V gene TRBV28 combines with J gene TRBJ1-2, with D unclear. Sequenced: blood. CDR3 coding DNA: TGTGCCAGCAGTCTGACTTCCCTTAACTATGGCTACACCTTC. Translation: CASSLTSLNYGYTF.